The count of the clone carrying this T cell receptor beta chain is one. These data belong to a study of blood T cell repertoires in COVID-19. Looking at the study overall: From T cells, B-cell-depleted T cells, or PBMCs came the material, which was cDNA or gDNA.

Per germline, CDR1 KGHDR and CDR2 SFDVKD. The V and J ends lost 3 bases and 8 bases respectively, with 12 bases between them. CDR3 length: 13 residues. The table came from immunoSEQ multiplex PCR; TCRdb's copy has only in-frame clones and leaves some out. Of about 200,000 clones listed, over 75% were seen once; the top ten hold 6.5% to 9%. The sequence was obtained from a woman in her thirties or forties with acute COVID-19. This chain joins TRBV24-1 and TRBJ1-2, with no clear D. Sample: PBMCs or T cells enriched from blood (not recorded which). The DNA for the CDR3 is TGTGCCACCAGTGATAGGCGGGAGAGGGGCTACACCTTC. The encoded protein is CATSDRRERGYTF.